The 13 T cell receptor beta chains below come from one sample, sequenced in a study of T-cell memory formation after mild COVID-19. TCRdb re-called the 5' RACE reads through MiXCR, storing one row per CDR3 protein. Found here are 200,000 to 250,000 distinct CDR3 sequences, roughly a tenth of them singletons; the top ten hold roughly 3.2%. The material sequenced was PBMCs or a T cell subset sorted from them (not recorded which). The source is a man between 18 and 35 years old who had mild COVID-19 (a few samples of this study predate the infection). Cell type and time point are not known.

The J gene is TRBJ2-1, the V gene TRBV4-3, with TRBD2 matching over 9 bases. This CDR3 is built from 15 residues. The V gene end was trimmed by 0 bases and the J gene end by 6 bases; junction bases not matched to a gene: 3. The germline V gene encodes CDR1 LGHNA and CDR2 YSLEER. The CDR3 sequence is CASSQDTGLANEQFF. CDR3 nucleotide sequence: TGCGCCAGCAGCCAAGATACGGGACTAGCCAATGAGCAGTTCTTC.

V usage is TRBV7-9 and J usage is TRBJ2-4; D is perhaps TRBD1 (6 bases). Trimming shortened V by 10 bases and J by 7 bases, and 20 bases separated the two germline ends. From germline, CDR1 is SEHNR and CDR2 FQNEAQ (reference sequence). The CDR3 runs to 14 residues. CDR3 sequence reads: CATVKQGRPNIQYF. The CDR3 coding sequence is TGTGCCACCGTAAAACAGGGTAGGCCGAACATTCAGTACTTC.

This chain connects TRBV20-1 to TRBJ1-5, with 8 bases that match TRBD1. V gave up 0 bases and J gave up 4 bases; unmatched junction bases: 5. Per the germline V gene, CDR1 is DFQATT and CDR2 is SNEGSKA (reference sequence). This CDR3 is built from 15 residues. The CDR3 spells CSARDSRDRNQPQHF. The CDR3 DNA reads as TGCAGTGCTAGAGATAGTCGGGACAGGAATCAGCCCCAGCATTTT.

This clonotype has a handful of counts. This sequence joins TRBV5-1 and TRBJ2-5; D is possibly TRBD1 (5 bases). Germline CDR1 is SGHRS and CDR2 is YFSETQ. Trimming left V 4 bases short and J 5 bases short, with 15 bases between. The CDR3 totals 14 residues. CDR3 nucleotide sequence: TGCGCCAGCAGCCAAAGACAGCCTTGGGAGACCCAGTACTTC. Residues: CASSQRQPWETQYF.

The genes are TRBV7-2 and TRBJ2-3, with D perhaps given as TRBD1 or TRBD2 (5 bases each). V dropped 8 bases and J dropped 6 bases, with 15 bases sitting between them. This CDR3 spans 13 amino acids. Germline CDR1 reads SGHTA; CDR2 reads FQGNSA. The CDR3 nucleotides read TGTGCCAGCGCGCCAGGATGGGGGGATACGCAGTATTTT. Amino acid sequence: CASAPGWGDTQYF.

This clonotype was detected only a few times. The gene calls are TRBV7-2 and TRBJ1-3; D is uncertain. The CDR3 is made up of 15 amino acids. CDR1 SGHTA and CDR2 FQGNSA come from the germline V gene. V was shortened by 1 base and J by 0 bases, with 7 bases between the two germline ends. The CDR3 spells CASSLVLGSGNTIYF. The CDR3 DNA reads TGTGCCAGCAGCTTAGTTCTGGGCTCTGGAAACACCATATATTTT.

The gene calls are TRBV5-1 and TRBJ1-2; D gene uncertain. CDR3 length: 12 amino acids. The V gene's germline CDR1 is SGHRS and CDR2 YFSETQ. The V end was cut by 0 bases, the J end by 7 bases, with 7 bases between. The CDR3 coding sequence is TGCGCCAGCAGCTTGGAAAGGATTGGCTACACCTTC. This codes for CASSLERIGYTF.

The chain recombines TRBV4-3 with TRBJ1-5; no reliable D call. V dropped 0 bases and J dropped 2 bases, with 11 bases sitting between them. The germline CDR1 and CDR2 sequences are LGHNA and YSLEER. This CDR3 contains 16 residues. The CDR3 spells CASSQEARQGNQPQHF. In DNA, the CDR3 is TGCGCCAGCAGCCAAGAAGCACGTCAGGGCAATCAGCCCCAGCATTTT.

This clonotype has only a few counts. This chain links TRBV5-1 with TRBJ2-7, with 13 bases fitting TRBD2. This CDR3 contains 16 residues. Losses at the gene ends were 0 bases for V and 2 bases for J; bases not matched to a gene: 2. The germline gives CDR1 SGHRS, CDR2 YFSETQ. The CDR3 sequence: CASSLGLAGGTYEQYF. CDR3 sequence (DNA): TGCGCCAGCAGCTTGGGACTAGCGGGGGGAACCTACGAGCAGTACTTC.

In its sample, this clonotype was seen a few times. The gene calls are TRBV7-6 and TRBJ2-1; D gene uncertain. V was clipped by 0 bases and J by 0 bases, with 9 bases between them. The germline gives CDR1 SGHVS, CDR2 FNYEAQ. The CDR3 totals 16 residues. The CDR3 reads CASSLARASSYNEQFF. The DNA for the CDR3 is TGTGCCAGCAGCTTAGCAAGGGCGAGCTCCTACAATGAGCAGTTCTTC.

This clonotype was seen a few times. V and J are TRBV9 and TRBJ2-3; maybe TRBD1 (5 bases). This CDR3 is 14 amino acids long. V gave up 0 bases and J gave up 4 bases, with 9 bases separating them. In germline, CDR1 is SGDLS, CDR2 YYNGEE. The CDR3 is CASSVAWGPDTQYF. CDR3 in DNA: TGTGCCAGCAGCGTAGCGTGGGGCCCAGATACGCAGTATTTT.

The gene calls are TRBV24-1 and TRBJ2-1, with D possibly being TRBD2 (5 bases). The ends were cut back, 2 bases at V and 4 bases at J, with 17 bases in the middle. Germline V gives CDR1 KGHDR, CDR2 SFDVKD. CDR3 length: 17 residues. CDR3 sequence: CATSDSTAAVGYNEQFF. In DNA, the CDR3 is TGTGCCACCAGTGATTCTACAGCGGCGGTGGGGTACAATGAGCAGTTCTTC.

V gene TRBV4-1 combines with J gene TRBJ1-5; D possibly corresponds to TRBD1 (6 bases). Trimming removed 5 bases from V and 5 bases from J, with 13 bases in between. Germline assignment: CDR1 MGHRA and CDR2 YSYEKL. There are 14 residues in the CDR3. CDR3 amino acids: CASSTQGEDQPQHF. CDR3 DNA: TGCGCCAGCAGCACACAGGGCGAGGATCAGCCCCAGCATTTT.